The TCR beta chain under discussion was sequenced for a study of blood T cell repertoires in COVID-19. Study-level background: Researchers got acute and convalescent COVID-19 samples from the United States, Italy and Spain. T cells, B-cell-depleted T cells, or PBMCs provided the cDNA or gDNA that served as material.

Germline V gene data show CDR1 as SNHLY and CDR2 as FYNNEI. V dropped 6 bases and J dropped 1 base, with 16 bases sitting between them. CDR3 length: 16 amino acids. Some clones are missing from TCRdb's copy, which holds only in-frame ones; the method was immunoSEQ multiplex PCR. The sample lists about 210,000 clones; roughly nine tenths were seen once. The sequence was obtained from a man aged 40-49 years with acute or convalescent COVID-19. This rearrangement joins TRBV2 to TRBJ1-5; possible D gene TRBD1, 6 bases. Sequenced: peripheral blood. This CDR3 reads CASSVRRGASNQPQHF. Here the CDR3 DNA reads TGTGCCAGCAGCGTCCGCAGGGGCGCAAGCAATCAGCCCCAGCATTTT.